The 18 T cell receptor beta chains reported below all come from one sample, sequenced in a study of blood T cell repertoires in COVID-19. Here immunoSEQ multiplex PCR was the method, and the copy in TCRdb shows in-frame clones only, minus some. The sample lists roughly 220,000 clones; approximately 83% were seen once. Material for sequencing was peripheral blood. The receptor set was obtained from a woman in her sixties or seventies with acute or convalescent COVID-19.

This clone appeared a few times. This sequence joins TRBV6-5 and TRBJ2-1; possibly TRBD1 for D (5 bases). Per germline, CDR1 MNHEY and CDR2 SVGAGI. V lost 6 bases, J lost 5 bases, and 14 bases lay in between. The CDR3 contains 14 residues. CDR3: CASSGDSINNEQFF. The CDR3 nucleotides are TGTGCCAGCAGCGGCGACAGTATCAACAATGAGCAGTTCTTC.

The chain uses TRBV28 and TRBJ1-3, with D tentatively TRBD1 (5 bases). The CDR3 runs to 14 residues. In germline, CDR1 is MDHEN, CDR2 SYDVKM. With 4 bases removed from V and 5 bases from J, the gap between germline ends came to 12 bases. The CDR3 loop is CASSSGDRRNTIYF. CDR3 DNA sequence: TGTGCCAGCAGTTCCGGCGACAGACGAAACACCATATATTTT.

This sequence joins TRBV3-1 (or the pseudogene TRBV3-2) and TRBJ2-2; possibly TRBD1 for D (5 bases). Germline assignment: CDR1 LGHDT and CDR2 YNNKEL (reference sequence). The CDR3 contains 16 residues. The V and J ends lost 4 bases and 2 bases respectively, with 14 bases between them. CDR3 loop: CASSLRQSTNTGELFF. CDR3 bases: TGTGCCAGCAGCCTCCGACAGAGTACTAACACCGGGGAGCTGTTTTTT.

The V gene is TRBV28, the J gene TRBJ1-2; D uncertain. Per germline, CDR1 MDHEN and CDR2 SYDVKM. V lost 4 bases and J 9 bases, leaving 15 bases between the germline ends. The CDR3 runs 13 residues. CDR3 loop: CASSSTTIACYTF. The CDR3 DNA reads as TGTGCCAGCAGTTCCACGACAATCGCGTGCTACACCTTC.

This chain joins TRBV6-6 and TRBJ1-2; 9 nucleotides align to TRBD1. CDR1 is MNHNY, CDR2 SVGAGI, per germline (reference sequence). With V trimmed by 7 bases and J by 3 bases, 9 bases remained unmatched. CDR3 length: 15 amino acids. Written as DNA, the CDR3 is TGTGCCAGCACCCCAGGGGACAGGGCTCACTATGGCTACACCTTC. It yields the protein CASTPGDRAHYGYTF.

The chain combines TRBV4-1 with TRBJ1-5; D is undetermined. There are 14 residues in the CDR3. Deletions cut 1 base from V and 9 bases from J, with 13 bases between. Germline lookup yields CDR1 MGHRA and CDR2 YSYEKL. The CDR3 coding sequence is TGCGCCAGCAGCCAAGTGGAGGTTCAATGGCCCCAGCATTTT. It translates to CASSQVEVQWPQHF.

The chain joins TRBV5-6 to TRBJ1-1, with TRBD1 matching over 11 bases. The CDR3 has 15 residues. The V gene's germline CDR1 is SGHDT and CDR2 YYEEEE. J lost 6 bases, V lost 4 bases, and 8 bases had no gene match. The CDR3 loop reads CASSKWDRGFAEAFF. DNA of the CDR3: TGTGCCAGCAGCAAATGGGACAGGGGGTTCGCTGAAGCTTTCTTT.

This clone was observed a handful of times. The rearrangement links TRBV18 to TRBJ2-5; TRBD1 might be the D (6 bases). V was pared by 2 bases and J by 5 bases, with 15 bases between. The CDR3 runs to 15 residues. Germline CDR1 and CDR2: KGHSH and LQKENI. This CDR3 reads CASSPNQGSGETQYF. CDR3 bases: TGTGCCAGCTCACCAAATCAGGGGTCAGGGGAGACCCAGTACTTC.

This chain connects TRBV13 to TRBJ1-2, with 7 nucleotides matching TRBD1. The trim removed 5 bases at V and 8 bases at J, leaving 14 bases unmatched. Germline assignment: CDR1 PRHDT and CDR2 FYEKMQ (reference sequence). The CDR3 sequence is 15 residues long. The CDR3 region has the DNA TGTGCCAGCAGCCGTGGGGGACAGCGCCAAGGGGGCTACACCTTC. Protein: CASSRGGQRQGGYTF.

The chain joins TRBV7-2 to TRBJ2-7; D is uncertain. V gave up 0 bases and J gave up 5 bases, with 8 bases separating them. The CDR3 has 13 amino acids. Germline CDR1 is SGHTA and CDR2 is FQGNSA. CDR3 sequence: CASSLALIDEQYF. In DNA, the CDR3 is TGTGCCAGCAGCTTAGCGCTAATTGACGAGCAGTACTTC.

The genes are TRBV13 and TRBJ2-5; 11 positions agree with TRBD1. Germline CDR1 is PRHDT and CDR2 is FYEKMQ (reference sequence). Trimming at V came to 3 bases and at J to 5 bases, leaving 11 bases not matched to a gene. This CDR3 comprises 17 residues. The CDR3 nucleotides read TGTGCCAGCAGCTTTCTCCGCTCGGGACAGGGGGGGGAGACCCAGTACTTC. Translation: CASSFLRSGQGGETQYF.

This sequence joins TRBV30 and TRBJ1-6; 8 bases align to TRBD1. Germline CDR1 GTSNPN, CDR2 SVGIG (reference sequence). Unmatched junction bases numbered 7, after V lost 2 bases and J lost 10 bases. The CDR3 length is 14 residues. The CDR3: CAWSRGTGTSPLHF. The CDR3 DNA follows: TGTGCCTGGAGTCGGGGGACAGGTACCTCACCCCTCCACTTT.

The chain recombines TRBV28 with TRBJ1-4, with a possible D match to TRBD1 (5 bases). V shed 5 bases and J shed 0 bases, with 13 bases lying between them. The CDR3 is 16 residues long. In germline, CDR1 is MDHEN, CDR2 SYDVKM. CDR3 amino acids: CASSLKRGATNEKLFF. In nucleotides, the CDR3 is TGTGCCAGCAGTCTGAAAAGGGGTGCAACTAATGAAAAACTGTTTTTT.

Of note for this clone: The sample has other DNA sequences that encode this CDR3 too. This chain links TRBV6-5 with TRBJ2-2, with 7 bases aligning to TRBD2. The CDR3 is 15 residues long. Germline CDR1 and CDR2: MNHEY and SVGAGI. V was clipped by 8 bases and J by 0 bases; unmatched bases: 6. CDR3 amino acids: CASRGSGPNTGELFF. DNA for the CDR3: TGTGCCAGCCGGGGTAGCGGGCCGAACACCGGGGAGCTGTTTTTT.

The rearrangement uses TRBV3-1 (or the pseudogene TRBV3-2) and TRBJ1-3; D gene uncertain. From germline, CDR1 is LGHDT and CDR2 YNNKEL (reference sequence). The CDR3 is 12 amino acids. The V gene lost 3 bases and the J gene lost 5 bases, with 5 bases spanning the gap. The CDR3 here is CASSHVRNTIYF. DNA for the CDR3: TGTGCCAGCAGCCACGTTAGAAACACCATATATTTT.

The chain carries TRBV5-8 and TRBJ2-3; possibly TRBD1 for D (6 bases). The CDR3 is made up of 17 amino acids. Germline lookup yields CDR1 SGHTS and CDR2 YDEGEE. With 0 bases removed from V and 1 base from J, the gap between germline ends came to 15 bases. CDR3 in DNA: TGTGCCAGCAGCTTGGTGGTGGATACAGGGCGCACAGATACGCAGTATTTT. This encodes CASSLVVDTGRTDTQYF.

The chain joins TRBV4-3 to TRBJ2-1; perhaps TRBD2 as D (7 bases). This CDR3 is 14 amino acids long. Trimming shortened V by 0 bases and J by 11 bases, and 14 bases separated the two germline ends. The germline V gene encodes CDR1 LGHNA and CDR2 YSLEER. The CDR3 spells CASSQEGGGAKQFF. The CDR3 DNA reads TGCGCCAGCAGCCAAGAAGGAGGGGGGGCTAAGCAGTTCTTC.

The chain carries TRBV5-1 and TRBJ2-1; 7 bases match TRBD2. The V gene end was trimmed by 3 bases and the J gene end by 0 bases; junction bases not matched to a gene: 6. Germline CDR1 SGHRS, CDR2 YFSETQ. The CDR3 totals 16 residues. The CDR3 nucleotides are TGCGCCAGCAGCTACATACGGGGGGACTCCTACAATGAGCAGTTCTTC. It yields the protein CASSYIRGDSYNEQFF.